This is a list of T cell receptor beta chains from one sample in a study of cytotoxic CD8 clonotypes in ibrutinib-treated CLL. Using immunoSEQ multiplex PCR, the repertoire was profiled, and TCRdb retains in-frame clones only, with some absent. The data show some 290,000 clones, around four fifths seen once. Sequenced material: PBMCs, taken before ibrutinib treatment. The receptors were gathered from a human donor with chronic lymphocytic leukemia. Each CDR3 is given without its conserved first and last residue. The D gene is left open where the match is weak.

j_call v_call d_call cdr3_aa
TRBJ2-3 TRBV7-3 - ASSSPTDDYTDTQY
TRBJ1-2 TRBV6-1 - ASNEGLLSYGYT
TRBJ2-6 TRBV4-1 - ASSQDGWEDDRGPGANVLT
TRBJ2-5 TRBV7-2 TRBD1 ASSSDRGRQETQY
TRBJ1-4 TRBV7-9 TRBD1 ASSAGTGNEKLF
TRBJ1-2 TRBV5-1 - ASSPQAVQYGYT
TRBJ2-1 TRBV10-3 - AIRFDRRYNEQF
TRBJ1-3 TRBV6-5 - ASSLTDSSGNTIY
TRBJ2-2 TRBV10-3 TRBD2 AITGGGVNTGELF
TRBJ1-1 TRBV18 TRBD1 ASSPRTGGRESNTEAF
TRBJ2-7 TRBV6-6 TRBD1 ASSLQGAVGEQY
TRBJ1-5 TRBV10-3 TRBD1 AISSGTGSNQPQH
TRBJ2-1 TRBV14 - ASSQIWRSPNEQF